This T cell receptor (beta chain) was obtained from a study of OX40 agonist ivuxolimab in advanced cancers. Study-wide context: Ivuxolimab is a fully human IgG2 antibody that activates OX40 (CD134). Every 2 weeks, patients received ivuxolimab intravenously, dosed at 0.01 to 10 mg/kg.

Produced via immunoSEQ multiplex PCR; TCRdb's table is partial and in-frame only. The sample yields under 150,000 clones, 85% to 90% seen once. V was clipped by 4 bases and J by 6 bases; unmatched bases: 5. The germline V gene encodes CDR1 SGHTA and CDR2 FQGTGA. This CDR3 has 15 amino acids. A single count supports this clone. Samples were taken at baseline and on day 1 of cycles 4 and 7. This clonotype originated in an adult with an advanced solid tumor such as melanoma, head and neck, liver or kidney cancer. The specimen comprised CD4+ or CD8+ T cells sorted from blood, sampled in a trial of the OX40 agonist ivuxolimab. The J gene is TRBJ2-1, the V gene TRBV7-3, with 11 bases matching TRBD2. The CDR3, as DNA: TGTGCCAGCAGCTCGCCGACTAGCGGGGTCAATGAGCAGTTCTTC. It codes for CASSSPTSGVNEQFF.